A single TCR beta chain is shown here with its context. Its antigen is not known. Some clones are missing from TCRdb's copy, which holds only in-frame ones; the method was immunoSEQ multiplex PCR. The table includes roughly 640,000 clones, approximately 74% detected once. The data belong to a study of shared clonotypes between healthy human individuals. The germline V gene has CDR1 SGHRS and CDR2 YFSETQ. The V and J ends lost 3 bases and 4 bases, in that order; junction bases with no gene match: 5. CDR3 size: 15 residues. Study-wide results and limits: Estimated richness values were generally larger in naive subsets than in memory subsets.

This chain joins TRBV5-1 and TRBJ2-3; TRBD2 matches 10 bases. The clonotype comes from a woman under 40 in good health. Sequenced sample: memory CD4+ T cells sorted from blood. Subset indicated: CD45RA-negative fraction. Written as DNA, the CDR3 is TGCGCCAGCAGCTGGATTCTAGCGGGAGCAGATACGCAGTATTTT. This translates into CASSWILAGADTQYF. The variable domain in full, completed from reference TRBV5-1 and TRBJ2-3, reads KAGVTQTPRYLIKTRGQQVTLSCSPISGHRSVSWYQQTPGQGLQFLFEYFSETQRNKGNFPGRFSGRQFSNSRSEMNVSTLELGDSALYLCASSWILAGADTQYFGPGTRLTVL.